Listed here are 30 T cell receptor beta chains from one sample, sequenced in a study of T cells in Graves' hyperthyroidism and ophthalmopathy. RNA transcripts yielded amplified TCR beta CDR3 regions. The primer set for the first-round RT-PCR of the TCR CDR3 was HTBI. TCRdb redid the calling of the multiplex PCR reads with MiXCR, one entry per CDR3 protein. The profile shows 350,000 or so distinct CDR3 sequences, roughly 18% of them singletons. Material: blood. The receptors here all came from a woman aged 50 to 60 with Graves' hyperthyroidism.

This clonotype was detected many times. The V and J genes are TRBV27 and TRBJ2-1, with 13 bases aligning to TRBD2. V trimming: 6 bases; J trimming: 9 bases; junction bases outside the gene matches: 11. This CDR3 is 16 amino acids long. From germline, CDR1 is MNHEY and CDR2 SMNVEV (reference sequence). DNA for the CDR3: TGTGCCAGCAGCCAACAACTAGCGGGAGGGCCCAGTGAGCAGTTCTTC. This translates into CASSQQLAGGPSEQFF.

Comments on this clonotype: With a much larger clone just one base away, this may be a read error. V usage is TRBV30 and J usage is TRBJ2-1, with no clear D. Germline-derived CDR1 and CDR2 are GTSNPN and SVGIG (reference sequence). This CDR3 spans 16 amino acids. V was shortened by 2 bases and J by 6 bases, with 20 bases between the two germline ends. The CDR3 spells CAWSIGKVENLNEQFF. The CDR3 nucleotides read TGTGCCTGGAGTATTGGTAAAGTAGAAAACCTCAATGAGCAGTTCTTC.

This clonotype was detected many times. V usage is TRBV11-2 and J usage is TRBJ2-1; 11 positions agree with TRBD2. Germline CDR1 reads SGHAT; CDR2 reads FQNNGV. This CDR3 comprises 18 residues. The junction had 11 bases not matched to a gene; V was cut back by 5 bases and J by 2 bases. The CDR3 here is CASSTRPSGGSTYNEQFF. In nucleotides, the CDR3 is TGTGCCAGCAGCACCCGGCCTAGCGGGGGGTCCACCTACAATGAGCAGTTCTTC.

The rearrangement uses TRBV18 and TRBJ2-5; D is unclear. The germline V gene has CDR1 KGHSH and CDR2 LQKENI. The length of the CDR3 is 14 residues. Deletions cut 0 bases from V and 1 base from J, with 6 bases between. CDR3 loop: CASSPPPPQETQYF. CDR3 DNA sequence: TGTGCCAGCTCACCACCCCCCCCCCAAGAGACCCAGTACTTC.

The rearrangement uses TRBV12-3 or TRBV12-4 and TRBJ2-3; TRBD1 is a possible D gene (5 bases). The CDR3 covers 14 residues. V gave up 6 bases and J gave up 6 bases, with 16 bases separating them. The CDR3 bases are TGTGCCAGCAGGGCCGACAGTGGGTCCGATACGCAGTATTTT. This sequence encodes CASRADSGSDTQYF.

The sample holds a few counts of this clonotype. The chain joins TRBV2 to TRBJ2-2, with D tentatively TRBD2 (6 bases). Between the trimmed V and J ends, which lost 3 bases and 2 bases, there was a span of 7 bases. The CDR3 loop spans 14 amino acids. Per germline, CDR1 SNHLY and CDR2 FYNNEI. The CDR3 DNA reads as TGTGCCAGCAGTGAGGAGGGAAACACCGGGGAGCTGTTTTTT. As protein: CASSEEGNTGELFF.

This clonotype was seen repeatedly, ten times or more. The rearrangement links TRBV5-1 to TRBJ1-4; D gene uncertain. CDR1 is SGHRS, CDR2 YFSETQ, per germline. Trimming stripped 0 bases from V and 10 bases from J, with 13 bases between. The CDR3 is 14 amino acids. In nucleotides, the CDR3 is TGCGCCAGCAGCTTGGCCGGAATGGGTGCAAAACTGTTTTTT. It encodes CASSLAGMGAKLFF. Full variable domain (rest looked up from reference TRBV5-1 and TRBJ1-4): KAGVTQTPRYLIKTRGQQVTLSCSPISGHRSVSWYQQTPGQGLQFLFEYFSETQRNKGNFPGRFSGRQFSNSRSEMNVSTLELGDSALYLCASSLAGMGAKLFFGSGTQLSVL.

This clonotype was seen only once. Just one base apart from a much larger clone, this may be a read error. The rearrangement links TRBV5-1 to TRBJ2-7; weak D call: TRBD2 (6 bases). V was trimmed by 4 bases and J by 3 bases, leaving 14 bases between them. The CDR3 extends over 14 amino acids. Per germline, CDR1 SGHRS and CDR2 YFSETQ. In DNA, the CDR3 is TGCGCCAGCAGCCTGGGACGGGAGATCTACGAGCAGTACTTC. It encodes CASSLGREIYEQYF.

This clonotype was observed at least ten times. V usage is TRBV12-3 or TRBV12-4 and J usage is TRBJ2-1; D not resolved. The V end was cut by 5 bases, the J end by 8 bases, with 19 bases between. This CDR3 contains 15 residues. CDR3 sequence reads: CASSQRLSVWDEQFF. The CDR3, as DNA: TGTGCCAGCAGTCAGCGACTGAGCGTATGGGATGAGCAGTTCTTC.

Notes on this clonotype: A much larger clone differs by one base, so this may be a read error. This chain connects TRBV10-3 to TRBJ2-3; 9 bases are shared with TRBD2. V trimming: 11 bases; J trimming: 1 base; junction bases outside the gene matches: 10. Germline CDR1 ENHRY, CDR2 SYGVKD. The CDR3 has 15 residues. DNA of the CDR3: TGTGCCCTCAAAAGACTAGCGGACCGCACAGATACGCAGTATTTT. This codes for CALKRLADRTDTQYF.

Ten or more counts support this clonotype. CDR3 amino acids: CAWTLGLPSYNEQFF. In DNA, the CDR3 is TGTGCCTGGACCCTGGGGCTGCCGAGCTACAATGAGCAGTTCTTC. The V gene is TRBV30, the J gene TRBJ2-1, with D possibly matching TRBD1 (5 bases). V lost 4 bases, J lost 3 bases, and 16 bases lay in between. Germline CDR1 is GTSNPN and CDR2 is SVGIG (reference sequence). The CDR3 is made up of 15 amino acids.

This clonotype was detected many times. This sequence joins TRBV2 and TRBJ2-3; D gene uncertain. The germline V and J ends were trimmed by 6 bases and 1 base, with 11 bases remaining between them. The CDR3 spans 14 residues. Germline V gives CDR1 SNHLY, CDR2 FYNNEI. CDR3 residues: CASRADHGTDTQYF. The DNA of the CDR3 is TGTGCCAGCAGAGCTGACCATGGCACAGATACGCAGTATTTT. Filled out from reference TRBV2 and TRBJ2-3, the complete variable domain reads EPEVTQTPSHQVTQMGQEVILRCVPISNHLYFYWYRQILGQKVEFLVSFYNNEISEKSEIFDDQFSVERPDGSNFTLKIRSTKLEDSAMYFCASRADHGTDTQYFGPGTRLTVL.

This clonotype was detected many times. This rearrangement joins TRBV24-1 to TRBJ2-1; D is uncertain. V was cut by 5 bases and J by 5 bases, with 9 bases left in between. The CDR3 length is 13 residues. Germline CDR1 and CDR2: KGHDR and SFDVKD. As DNA, the CDR3 is TGTGCCACCAGTGTCGGGCCTAACAATGAGCAGTTCTTC. It yields the protein CATSVGPNNEQFF.

This clonotype was picked up a small number of times. V gene TRBV27 combines with J gene TRBJ2-5, with 11 bases aligning to TRBD1. V lost 6 bases, J lost 2 bases, and 2 bases stayed unmatched. This CDR3 contains 14 residues. CDR1 MNHEY and CDR2 SMNVEV come from the germline V gene (reference sequence). CDR3 sequence: CASSRDRGQETQYF. The CDR3 DNA follows: TGTGCCAGCAGCCGGGACAGGGGGCAAGAGACCCAGTACTTC.

This clonotype was counted only a few times. The V gene is TRBV5-1, the J gene TRBJ2-1, with 10 bases aligning to TRBD2. The junction had 6 bases not matched to a gene; V was cut back by 4 bases and J by 5 bases. Germline CDR1 SGHRS, CDR2 YFSETQ. The CDR3 is 15 amino acids. The CDR3 loop is CASSPSGGYNNEQFF. Here the CDR3 DNA reads TGCGCCAGCAGCCCTAGCGGGGGATATAACAATGAGCAGTTCTTC.

CDR3 region: CASSPTSGGAGETQYF. The CDR3 bases are TGTGCCAGCAGCCCTACTAGCGGGGGGGCCGGGGAGACCCAGTACTTC. The V gene is TRBV3-1, the J gene TRBJ2-5; TRBD2 matches at 13 bases. V lost 4 bases, J lost 5 bases, and 7 bases stayed unmatched. Germline V gene sequence: CDR1 LGHDT, CDR2 YNNKEL (reference sequence). The CDR3 is 16 residues long.

The chain links TRBV29-1 to TRBJ2-2; 9 bases fit TRBD2. The CDR3 runs 17 residues. The V segment lost 3 bases and the J segment 6 bases; nucleotides outside the gene matches: 14. The V gene's germline CDR1 is SQVTM and CDR2 ANQGSEA. As DNA, the CDR3 is TGCAGCGTTGATTTGGCTAGCGGGGAAAACCACCCCGGGGAGCTGTTTTTT. Its translation: CSVDLASGENHPGELFF.

This clonotype was seen many times. This chain connects TRBV6-1 to TRBJ2-1, with TRBD2 matching over 9 bases. Germline-derived CDR1 and CDR2 are MNHNS and SASEGT. The CDR3 is 13 amino acids. With 6 bases clipped from V and 8 bases from J, the junction kept 5 bases outside the gene matches. CDR3 DNA sequence: TGTGCCAGCAGGCGGGAGGGCCTGGATGAGCAGTTCTTC. Protein: CASRREGLDEQFF.

This clonotype has a count of ten or more. The CDR3 sequence is CAITERASIGYTF. The CDR3 DNA reads as TGTGCCATCACCGAGCGAGCGAGCATCGGCTACACCTTC. J is TRBJ1-2 and V is TRBV10-3; D is unclear. With 7 bases removed from V and 8 bases from J, the gap between germline ends came to 17 bases. CDR3 size: 13 residues. Germline values: CDR1 ENHRY, CDR2 SYGVKD.

This clonotype was counted at least ten times. The chain couples TRBV6-1 to TRBJ2-1, with 10 bases fitting TRBD2. J was trimmed by 4 bases and V by 1 base; bases with no gene match: 7. The CDR3 has 17 residues. CDR1 MNHNS and CDR2 SASEGT come from the germline V gene. The CDR3 is CASSEETGAGGYNEQFF. The CDR3 DNA reads TGTGCCAGCAGTGAAGAAACAGGAGCGGGGGGGTACAATGAGCAGTTCTTC.

This clonotype appeared many times. V usage is TRBV20-1 and J usage is TRBJ2-3; 11 bases agree with TRBD2. V shed 0 bases and J 2 bases; nucleotides not matched to a gene: 10. Germline V gives CDR1 DFQATT, CDR2 SNEGSKA (reference sequence). The CDR3 is 18 amino acids. CDR3: CSARDILAGARNTDTQYF. CDR3 nucleotide sequence: TGCAGTGCTAGAGATATACTAGCGGGGGCCCGTAACACAGATACGCAGTATTTT.

This chain links TRBV3-1 with TRBJ2-7; D may be TRBD2 (5 bases). The CDR3 spans 13 residues. Trimming removed 4 bases at V and 6 bases at J, with 13 bases between. The V gene's germline CDR1 is LGHDT and CDR2 YNNKEL (reference sequence). CDR3 nucleotides: TGTGCCAGCAGCCCTAGCATGTGGTCCGAGCAGTACGTC. This encodes CASSPSMWSEQYV.

This rearrangement joins TRBV10-3 to TRBJ1-2; weak D call: TRBD1 (6 bases). The CDR3 spans 15 residues. Trimming pared 1 base from V and 4 bases from J, leaving 13 bases between. In germline, CDR1 is ENHRY, CDR2 SYGVKD. The CDR3 is CAISELGGASYGYTF. CDR3 DNA sequence: TGTGCCATCAGTGAGTTGGGGGGCGCGAGCTATGGCTACACCTTC.

At least ten counts were recorded for this clonotype. The chain joins TRBV18 to TRBJ2-5; D assignment may be TRBD1 or TRBD2 (5 bases each). Trimming removed 4 bases from V and 5 bases from J, with 14 bases in between. CDR1 is KGHSH and CDR2 is LQKENI in the germline V gene. This CDR3 spans 14 amino acids. CDR3 sequence (DNA): TGTGCCAGCTCACGGGACGGGCCGGGGGAGACCCAGTACTTC. It specifies CASSRDGPGETQYF. Based on the CDR3 plus reference TRBV18 and TRBJ2-5, the full variable domain is NAGVMQNPRHLVRRRGQEARLRCSPMKGHSHVYWYRQLPEEGLKFMVYLQKENIIDESGMPKERFSAEFPKEGPSILRIQQVVRGDSAAYFCASSRDGPGETQYFGPGTRLLVL.

In this sample, this clonotype turned up many times. The chain links TRBV7-2 to TRBJ1-1; tentative D call: TRBD1 (6 bases). The V and J ends lost 0 bases and 10 bases respectively, with 15 bases between them. The CDR3 covers 14 residues. Germline CDR1 reads SGHTA; CDR2 reads FQGNSA. The CDR3 coding sequence is TGTGCCAGCAGCTTAGCAGGTCAGGGCAGGGGAGCTTTCTTT. Its protein product is CASSLAGQGRGAFF.

Many counts were recorded for this clonotype. CDR3 sequence (DNA): TGTGCCAGCAGCAACTCCAGGACTAGCGGCTACAATGAGCAGTTCTTC. It specifies CASSNSRTSGYNEQFF. V and J are TRBV11-2 and TRBJ2-1, with 10 bases matching TRBD2. J gave up 3 bases and V 5 bases, and 7 bases lay outside the gene matches. Germline V gene lookup returns CDR1 SGHAT and CDR2 FQNNGV. The CDR3 has 16 amino acids.

Concerning this clonotype: This may come from a read error, since a much larger clone is one base off. J is TRBJ1-5 and V is TRBV7-2; D not certain. This CDR3 is 15 amino acids long. Germline V gene sequence: CDR1 SGHTA, CDR2 FQGNSA. The CDR3 DNA follows: TGTGCCGGCAGCTTACGGTACGGGGGCAATCAGCCCCAGCATTTT. It encodes CAGSLRYGGNQPQHF. Full variable domain (remainder filled in from reference TRBV7-2 and TRBJ1-5): GAGVSQSPSNKVTEKGKDVELRCDPISGHTALYWYRQSLGQGLEFLIYFQGNSAPDKSGLPSDRFSAERTGGSVSTLTIQRTQQEDSAVYLCAGSLRYGGNQPQHFGDGTRLSIL.

This clonotype was seen many times. The V gene is TRBV11-2, the J gene TRBJ2-7; D not certain. Germline V gene sequence: CDR1 SGHAT, CDR2 FQNNGV. With 5 bases removed from V and 5 bases from J, the gap between germline ends came to 10 bases. The CDR3 has 12 residues. CDR3 in DNA: TGTGCCAGCAGCCACCTTGGGGACGAGCAGTACTTC. Translated: CASSHLGDEQYF.

This clonotype has more than one count but fewer than ten. This chain joins TRBV5-6 and TRBJ1-4, with D perhaps matching TRBD1 (6 bases). Germline lookup yields CDR1 SGHDT and CDR2 YYEEEE. V dropped 0 bases and J dropped 6 bases, with 12 bases sitting between them. CDR3 size: 15 residues. The CDR3 is CASSLVQGRDEKLFF. CDR3 sequence (DNA): TGTGCCAGCAGCTTGGTGCAGGGGCGAGATGAAAAACTGTTTTTT.

This clonotype was seen more than once but under ten times. This chain uses TRBV19 with TRBJ2-3; D is perhaps TRBD1 (6 bases). V gave up 5 bases and J gave up 2 bases, with 11 bases separating them. Germline-derived CDR1 and CDR2 are LNHDA and SQIVND (reference sequence). The CDR3 spans 14 residues. CDR3 protein: CASSDDRNTDTQYF. Written as DNA, the CDR3 is TGTGCCAGTAGTGATGACAGGAACACAGATACGCAGTATTTT.